This TCR beta chain derives from a study of blood T cell repertoires in COVID-19. Overall study: The United States, Italy and Spain were the sources of the acute and convalescent COVID-19 samples. Sample material is recorded as cDNA or gDNA derived from T cells, B-cell-depleted T cells, or PBMCs.

As processed by the authors: Quantification of nucleated cells was approximated via reference gene primer amplification. Libraries were prepared by immunoSEQ multiplex PCR; TCRdb keeps only in-frame clonotypes and omits some of them. D and trimming were read from the DNA, whereas the V and J calls and clone size are those reported in that table. The sample gives 200,000 to 250,000 clones, 70% to 90% of which show up once; about 2.2% is in the top ten. CDR1 is MGHRA, CDR2 YSYEKL, per germline. V lost 1 base, J lost 6 bases, and 13 bases lay in between. The CDR3 loop spans 15 amino acids. The chain uses TRBV4-1 and TRBJ2-1; possibly TRBD2 for D (6 bases). The receptor was isolated from a man in his thirties or forties who had recovered from COVID-19. The sequencing sample was made of peripheral blood. The DNA of the CDR3 is TGCGCCAGCAGCCAAGGGGAGGTCCTTTTCAATGAGCAGTTCTTC. It is translated as CASSQGEVLFNEQFF.